The entry below gives a single TCR beta chain sequence along with its context. This sample was included in a study of cytomegalovirus exposure and HLA in healthy donors. Overall study: From HLA-typed donors, an early data release held approximately 85 million unique TCRs.

V was pared by 0 bases and J by 3 bases, with 20 bases between. From germline, CDR1 is SGHAT and CDR2 FQNNGV. The CDR3 loop spans 18 amino acids. PCR amplification relied on 60 Vbeta primers (plus 13 Jbeta primers). Here immunoSEQ multiplex PCR was the method, and the copy in TCRdb shows in-frame clones only, minus some. The sample carries 84,000 or so clones, roughly 58% recorded once. The rearrangement uses TRBV11-2 and TRBJ1-1; tentatively, D is TRBD1 (6 bases). This TCR was sampled from a woman in her 30s in good health and CMV-seropositive. Material: PBMCs. In DNA form, the CDR3 reads TGTGCCAGCAGCTTAGATGAGTTTTTGGGGGCAGGAGACACTGAAGCTTTCTTT. It encodes CASSLDEFLGAGDTEAFF.